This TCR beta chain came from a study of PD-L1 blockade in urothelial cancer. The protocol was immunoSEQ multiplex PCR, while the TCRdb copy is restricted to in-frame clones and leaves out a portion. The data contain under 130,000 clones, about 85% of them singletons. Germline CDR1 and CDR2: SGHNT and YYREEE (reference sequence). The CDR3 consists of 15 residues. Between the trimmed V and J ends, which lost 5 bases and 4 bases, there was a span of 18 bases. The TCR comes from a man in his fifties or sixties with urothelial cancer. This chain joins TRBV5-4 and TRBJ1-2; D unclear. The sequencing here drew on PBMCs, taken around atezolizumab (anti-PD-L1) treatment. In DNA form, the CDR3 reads TGTGCCAGCAGACATTCCGGCGCCCCAGGCTATGGCTACACCTTC. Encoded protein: CASRHSGAPGYGYTF.